This entry features one T cell receptor beta chain sequence. Original processing notes: Using reference gene primer amplification, nucleated cell counts were estimated. Data came from immunoSEQ multiplex PCR; TCRdb stores just in-frame clones and leaves some out. D and trimming come from the DNA, and the V and J calls and clone size come from that table. The sample lists over 250,000 clones; around 90% were seen once. The sample originates from a study of blood T cell repertoires in COVID-19. Across the whole study: T cells, B-cell-depleted T cells, or PBMCs supplied cDNA or gDNA.

Germline lookup yields CDR1 SGHAT and CDR2 FQDESV (reference sequence). Trimming pared 3 bases from V and 2 bases from J, leaving 11 bases between. The CDR3 is made up of 14 amino acids. Participant age was roughly 18 to 95 years, and participants resided in about two dozen US areas. Participants were placed into cohorts based on the clinical history they reported. This chain connects TRBV11-1 to TRBJ2-7; a weak D match, TRBD1 (6 bases). Specimen: PBMCs or T cells enriched from blood (not recorded which). The TCR originated in a woman aged 55-70 years in a cohort exposed to, infected with or recovered from COVID-19 (not recorded which). The CDR3 is CASSFLTGTYEQYF. DNA for the CDR3: TGTGCCAGCAGCTTTCTAACAGGGACCTACGAGCAGTACTTC.